Reported below is one TCR beta chain. Its target is unknown. The record originates from a study of vaccination and CD4 T cells after COVID-19. The treatment here: approximately nine-day PBMC culture with coronavirus spike peptide pools or control peptides (ViraFEST assay). V shed 2 bases and J shed 4 bases, with 23 bases lying between them. This CDR3 is 17 amino acids long. The germline V gene has CDR1 DFQATT and CDR2 SNEGSKA (reference sequence). With the Oncomine TCR Beta short-read assay, DNA from cultured CD4+ T cells was sequenced. TCRdb used MiXCR to reprocess the PCR reads, holding one entry per CDR3 protein. Counted here are 9,500 to 15,000 distinct CDR3 sequences, more than 50% occurring once; the ten biggest clones make up roughly 22%.

V gene TRBV20-1 combines with J gene TRBJ1-1; D may be TRBD1 (6 bases). Material for sequencing was CD4+ T cells from blood, cultured in vitro. This clonotype originated in a human donor who had recovered from COVID-19. As DNA, the CDR3 is TGCAGTGCTAGACCAAACCAGAGGACAGTCTCGGTCACTGAAGCTTTCTTT. It codes for CSARPNQRTVSVTEAFF.